These 16 T cell receptor beta chains share one sample of origin, sequenced in a study of T cells in Graves' hyperthyroidism and ophthalmopathy. Amplification yielded TCR beta CDR3 regions, with RNA transcripts as the source. The HTBI primer set served for first-round RT-PCR of the TCR CDR3. TCRdb re-derived calls from the multiplex PCR reads in MiXCR, one entry per CDR3 protein. This sample has tens of thousands of distinct CDR3 sequences, with about 50% found just once. The sequenced sample was blood. These TCRs come from a man between 40 and 49 years old with Graves' ophthalmopathy.

This clonotype has ten or more counts. This chain links TRBV12-3 or TRBV12-4 with TRBJ2-1; 8 bases line up with TRBD1. J lost 2 bases, V lost 2 bases, and 11 bases had no gene match. The CDR3 has 18 amino acids. The CDR3 coding sequence is TGTGCCAGCAGTTTAAAAGGTCTTTGGACAGGGACCTACAATGAGCAGTTCTTC. As protein: CASSLKGLWTGTYNEQFF.

This clonotype is a singleton in its sample. The chain has TRBV5-5 and TRBJ2-7; no clear D. The CDR3 loop spans 13 amino acids. CDR1 and CDR2 from the germline V gene are SGHKS and YYEKEE (reference sequence). The V end lost 5 bases, the J end lost 6 bases, and 15 bases lay between the germline ends. CDR3 residues: CASSLQWGGEQYF. The CDR3 nucleotides are TGTGCCAGCAGTCTTCAATGGGGTGGCGAGCAGTACTTC.

The rearrangement links TRBV20-1 to TRBJ2-1; tentatively, D is TRBD1 (6 bases). CDR1 DFQATT and CDR2 SNEGSKA come from the germline V gene (reference sequence). This CDR3 is built from 16 residues. V shed 1 base and J shed 3 bases, with 16 bases lying between them. In nucleotides, the CDR3 is TGCAGTGCTAGAGGTCAGGGGAGTAGCTTCTACAATGAGCAGTTCTTC. It translates to CSARGQGSSFYNEQFF.

This clonotype appeared once. The chain employs TRBV2 and TRBJ2-3; D might be TRBD2 (5 bases). The CDR3 covers 18 residues. V was trimmed by 2 bases and J by 1 base, leaving 19 bases between them. Per the germline V gene, CDR1 is SNHLY and CDR2 is FYNNEI. The CDR3: CASSERRALCLRTDTQYF. CDR3 coding DNA: TGTGCCAGCAGTGAACGGCGGGCCCTGTGCCTTCGCACAGATACGCAGTATTTT.

This clonotype was observed at least ten times. The chain uses TRBV6-1 and TRBJ1-5, with D possibly matching TRBD1 (5 bases). This CDR3 region has 13 residues. CDR1 is MNHNS, CDR2 SASEGT, per germline. Trimming took 7 bases from V and 7 from J, leaving 14 bases between them. The CDR3 DNA sequence: TGTGCCAGCAATCAGGGTAGAACGCAGCCCCAGCATTTT. Amino acids: CASNQGRTQPQHF.

The chain combines TRBV7-9 with TRBJ2-1, with 7 positions matching TRBD2. The junction had 13 bases not matched to a gene; V was cut back by 4 bases and J by 7 bases. Germline V lookup: CDR1 SEHNR, CDR2 FQNEAQ (reference sequence). The CDR3 consists of 16 residues. This CDR3 is CASSSLGGSAENEQFF. As DNA, the CDR3 is TGTGCCAGCAGCTCCCTGGGCGGGAGTGCTGAAAATGAGCAGTTCTTC.

As for this clonotype: The CDR3 carries no conserved terminal phenylalanine or tryptophan, so it likely arises from a read error. It is unclear where the CDR3 begins or ends on the DNA, so no DNA is shown, and the CDR3 is as TCRdb lists it. This chain links TRBV6-5 with TRBJ1-1; the table names TRBD1, a call not compared with the DNA. Germline CDR1 is MNHEY and CDR2 is SVGAGI. Both ends counted, the CDR3 spans 12 residues. CDR3 loop: CASSHGTRNSDS.

A single count supports this clonotype. At one boundary the junction diverges from the germline segment, which might be a read error. The V gene is TRBV19, the J gene TRBJ2-2, with TRBD2 matching 7 bases. Per germline, CDR1 LNHDA and CDR2 SQIVND (reference sequence). This CDR3 comprises 15 residues. CDR3 sequence: CASIGRERDTGELLF. In DNA form, the CDR3 reads TGTGCCAGCATTGGGCGGGAGCGAGACACCGGGGAGCTGCTTTTT.

The V and J genes are TRBV20-1 and TRBJ1-3; D might be TRBD1 (5 bases). Germline lookup yields CDR1 DFQATT and CDR2 SNEGSKA (reference sequence). CDR3 length: 14 amino acids. V lost 4 bases and J 4 bases, leaving 14 bases between the germline ends. The CDR3 DNA reads as TGCAGTGCTAATGGTCCGCGGGACGGAAACACCATATATTTT. Translated: CSANGPRDGNTIYF.

This clonotype came up many times. CDR3 bases: TGTGCCAGCAGCCAGAGACTAGCGGGAGTTCTGGAGACCCAGTACTTC. Its translation is CASSQRLAGVLETQYF. This chain uses TRBV3-1 with TRBJ2-5; 12 bases fit TRBD2. Germline CDR1 is LGHDT and CDR2 is YNNKEL (reference sequence). The CDR3 has 16 amino acids. V lost 3 bases to trimming and J lost 5 bases; unmatched junction nucleotides: 7.

The V gene is TRBV19, the J gene TRBJ2-5, with TRBD1 as a possible D gene (6 bases). Germline loops: CDR1 LNHDA, CDR2 SQIVND (reference sequence). V was pared by 1 base and J by 2 bases, with 8 bases between. This CDR3 region has 14 residues. In DNA, the CDR3 is TGTGCCAGTAGTATAGCGGACAGACAAGAGACCCAGTACTTC. Protein sequence: CASSIADRQETQYF. The full variable domain, completed using reference TRBV19 and TRBJ2-5, is DGGITQSPKYLFRKEGQNVTLSCEQNLNHDAMYWYRQDPGQGLRLIYYSQIVNDFQKGDIAEGYSVSREKKESFPLTVTSAQKNPTAFYLCASSIADRQETQYFGPGTRLLVL.

The chain is built from TRBV7-6 and TRBJ2-3, with D perhaps matching TRBD2 (5 bases). The CDR3 consists of 11 residues. Germline CDR1 SGHVS, CDR2 FNYEAQ. V gave up 6 bases and J gave up 13 bases, with 14 bases separating them. CDR3 sequence: CASSPGSGEYF. As DNA, the CDR3 is TGTGCCAGCAGTCCTGGGTCCGGGGAGTATTTT.

The rearrangement links TRBV10-3 to TRBJ2-1; 7 bases are shared with TRBD2. CDR1 is ENHRY and CDR2 is SYGVKD in the germline V gene. The length of the CDR3 is 14 residues. V was clipped by 6 bases and J by 1 base; unmatched bases: 3. The CDR3 bases are TGTGCCATCAGGGCGGGGGTTTCCTACAATGAGCAGTTCTTC. It translates to CAIRAGVSYNEQFF.

This clonotype was found many times. V is TRBV3-1 and J is TRBJ2-7, with 8 bases aligning to TRBD2. Germline-derived CDR1 and CDR2 are LGHDT and YNNKEL (reference sequence). V shed 1 base, J shed 4 bases, and the junction held 9 bases outside the gene matches. The CDR3 consists of 16 residues. CDR3 bases: TGTGCCAGCAGCCAAGTCCCGGGACTAGAAGAATACGAGCAGTACTTC. As protein: CASSQVPGLEEYEQYF.

The V gene is TRBV7-9, the J gene TRBJ2-7; 10 nucleotides agree with TRBD2. This CDR3 region has 14 residues. The germline CDR1 and CDR2 sequences are SEHNR and FQNEAQ (reference sequence). V dropped 5 bases and J dropped 3; count of bases not matched to a gene: 4. CDR3 sequence reads: CASSHPSGSYEQYF. The CDR3, as DNA: TGTGCCAGCAGCCACCCTAGCGGGAGCTACGAGCAGTACTTC.

The V and J genes are TRBV2 and TRBJ2-5; D call uncertain. CDR3 size: 14 residues. V was trimmed by 8 bases and J by 1 base, leaving 14 bases between them. CDR1 SNHLY and CDR2 FYNNEI come from the germline V gene. CDR3 in amino acids: CASSPRAGQETQYF. DNA for the CDR3: TGTGCCAGCTCGCCAAGAGCAGGCCAAGAGACCCAGTACTTC.